This paragraph covers one T cell receptor beta chain sequence. The CDR3 extends over 15 amino acids. V lost 0 bases, J lost 7 bases, and 13 bases lay in between. Germline CDR1 is ENHRY and CDR2 is SYGVKD. These data belong to a study of shared clonotypes between healthy human individuals. Positive CCR7 selection of CD45RO-negative cells yielded the naive CD8 cells, and terminally differentiated effector memory CD45RA+ cells were excluded. The repertoire was sequenced with immunoSEQ multiplex PCR; TCRdb's copy has only in-frame clones and lacks some. The sample consists of around 580,000 clones, roughly 98% of them appearing once.

The sequencing sample was made of naive CD8+ T cells sorted from blood. V gene TRBV10-3 combines with J gene TRBJ2-1; D is perhaps TRBD2 (5 bases). The TCR sequence derives from a young man in good health. The chain's CDR3 is CAISESRVDENEQFF. CDR3 in DNA: TGTGCCATCAGTGAGTCGAGGGTCGACGAGAATGAGCAGTTCTTC.